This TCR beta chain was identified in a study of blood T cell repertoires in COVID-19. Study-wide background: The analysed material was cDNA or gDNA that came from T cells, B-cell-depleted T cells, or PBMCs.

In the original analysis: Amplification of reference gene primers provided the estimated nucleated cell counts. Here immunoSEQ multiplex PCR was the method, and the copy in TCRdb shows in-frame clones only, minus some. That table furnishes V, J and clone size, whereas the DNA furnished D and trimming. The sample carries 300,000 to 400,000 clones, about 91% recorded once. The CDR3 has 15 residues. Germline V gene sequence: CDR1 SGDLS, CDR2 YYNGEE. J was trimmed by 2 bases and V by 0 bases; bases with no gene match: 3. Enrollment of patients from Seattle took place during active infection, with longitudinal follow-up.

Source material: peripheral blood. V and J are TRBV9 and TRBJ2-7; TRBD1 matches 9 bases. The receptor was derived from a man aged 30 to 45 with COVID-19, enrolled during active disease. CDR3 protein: CASSVGGQGTYEQYF. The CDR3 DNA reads TGTGCCAGCAGCGTAGGGGGACAGGGAACCTACGAGCAGTACTTC.